This T cell receptor beta chain was captured by sequencing in a study of T cell responses to AZD1222 COVID-19 vaccine. Study-wide findings and caveats: In a largely white British group with more females than males, clonal diversity was possibly underestimated.

A remark on this clone: Its antigen is undetermined.

Assay: immunoSEQ multiplex PCR; the TCRdb copy retains only in-frame clones and omits some. The sample records approximately 200,000 clones, around 94% being singletons. V lost 4 bases, J lost 1 base, and 7 bases stayed unmatched. CDR1 is SGHRS and CDR2 is YFSETQ in the germline V gene. CDR3 size: 15 residues. The chain joins TRBV5-1 to TRBJ1-1; 7 bases line up with TRBD1. The material sequenced was peripheral blood, taken 28 days after the second dose of the MenACWY control vaccine. The clonotype comes from an adult who received the MenACWY meningococcal vaccine as a control. In nucleotides, the CDR3 is TGCGCCAGCAGCCCGAGGACAGGCCGGAACACTGAAGCTTTCTTT. Translation: CASSPRTGRNTEAFF.